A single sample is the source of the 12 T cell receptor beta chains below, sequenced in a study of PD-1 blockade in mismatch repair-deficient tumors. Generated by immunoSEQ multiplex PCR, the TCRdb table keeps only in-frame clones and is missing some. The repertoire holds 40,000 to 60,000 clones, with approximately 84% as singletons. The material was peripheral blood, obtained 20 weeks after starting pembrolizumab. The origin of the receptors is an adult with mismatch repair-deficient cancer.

The CDR3, as DNA: TGCGCCAGCAGCCCGGGACAGGAATACAATGAGCAGTTCTTC. Translation gives CASSPGQEYNEQFF. This chain connects TRBV5-1 to TRBJ2-1, with 8 bases fitting TRBD1. J gave up 4 bases and V 4 bases, and 4 bases lay outside the gene matches. In germline, CDR1 is SGHRS, CDR2 YFSETQ. CDR3 length equals 14 residues.

Here the CDR3 DNA reads TGTGCCAGCAGTGAAGGGGGTTACTACTATGGCTACACCTTC. Protein sequence: CASSEGGYYYGYTF. The genes are TRBV6-1 and TRBJ1-2; D uncertain. Trimming took 1 base from V and 3 from J, leaving 9 bases between them. CDR1 and CDR2 from the germline V gene are MNHNS and SASEGT. The CDR3 loop spans 14 amino acids.

In DNA, the CDR3 is TGTGCCAGCAGCCTCACGACCGACACTGAAGCTTTCTTT. This codes for CASSLTTDTEAFF. V is TRBV11-3 and J is TRBJ1-1, with D unclear. CDR3 size: 13 residues. Germline assignment: CDR1 SGHNT and CDR2 YENEEA. V lost 5 bases and J lost 3, with 10 bases in between.

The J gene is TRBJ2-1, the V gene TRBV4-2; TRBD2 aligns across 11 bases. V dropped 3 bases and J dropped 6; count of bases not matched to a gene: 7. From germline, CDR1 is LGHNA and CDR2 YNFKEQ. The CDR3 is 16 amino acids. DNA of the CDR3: TGTGCCAGCAGCCACGCGCTAGCGGGAGGATCCAATGAGCAGTTCTTC. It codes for CASSHALAGGSNEQFF.

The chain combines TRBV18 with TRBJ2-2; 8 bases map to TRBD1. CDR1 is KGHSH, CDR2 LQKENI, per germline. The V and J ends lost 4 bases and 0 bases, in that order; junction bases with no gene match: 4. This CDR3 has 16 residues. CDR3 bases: TGTGCCAGCTCACTCGGACAGGGAACGAACACCGGGGAGCTGTTTTTT. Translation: CASSLGQGTNTGELFF. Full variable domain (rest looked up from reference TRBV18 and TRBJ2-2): NAGVMQNPRHLVRRRGQEARLRCSPMKGHSHVYWYRQLPEEGLKFMVYLQKENIIDESGMPKERFSAEFPKEGPSILRIQQVVRGDSAAYFCASSLGQGTNTGELFFGEGSRLTVL.

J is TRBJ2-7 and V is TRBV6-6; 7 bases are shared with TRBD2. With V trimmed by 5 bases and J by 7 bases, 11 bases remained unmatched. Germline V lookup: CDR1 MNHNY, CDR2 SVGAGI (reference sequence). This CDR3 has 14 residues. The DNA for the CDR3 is TGTGCCAGCAGTAGAACCTCAACTAGCGCTGAGCAGTACTTC. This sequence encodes CASSRTSTSAEQYF.

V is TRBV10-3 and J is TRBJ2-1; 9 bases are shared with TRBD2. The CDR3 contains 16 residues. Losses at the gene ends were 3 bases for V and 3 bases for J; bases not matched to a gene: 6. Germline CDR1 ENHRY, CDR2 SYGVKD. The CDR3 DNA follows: TGTGCCATCAGTGAAGCGTCTAGCGGGAACTACAATGAGCAGTTCTTC. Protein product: CAISEASSGNYNEQFF.

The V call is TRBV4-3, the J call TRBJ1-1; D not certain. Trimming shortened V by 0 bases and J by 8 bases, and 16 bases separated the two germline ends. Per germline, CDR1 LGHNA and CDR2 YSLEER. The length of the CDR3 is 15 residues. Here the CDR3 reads CASSQELGVRGEAFF. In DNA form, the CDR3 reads TGCGCCAGCAGCCAAGAATTAGGAGTTCGCGGGGAAGCTTTCTTT.

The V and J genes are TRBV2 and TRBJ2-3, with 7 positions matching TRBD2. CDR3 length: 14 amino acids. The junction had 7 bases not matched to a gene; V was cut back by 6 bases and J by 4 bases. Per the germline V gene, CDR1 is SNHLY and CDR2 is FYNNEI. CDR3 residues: CASRVAGRADTQYF. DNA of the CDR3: TGTGCCAGCAGGGTAGCGGGTAGGGCAGATACGCAGTATTTT.

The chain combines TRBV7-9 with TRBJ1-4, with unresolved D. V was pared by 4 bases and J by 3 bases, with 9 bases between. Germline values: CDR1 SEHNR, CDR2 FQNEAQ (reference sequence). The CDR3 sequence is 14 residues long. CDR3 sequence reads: CASSSTYSNEKLFF. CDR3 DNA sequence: TGTGCCAGCAGCTCGACCTACTCTAATGAAAAACTGTTTTTT.

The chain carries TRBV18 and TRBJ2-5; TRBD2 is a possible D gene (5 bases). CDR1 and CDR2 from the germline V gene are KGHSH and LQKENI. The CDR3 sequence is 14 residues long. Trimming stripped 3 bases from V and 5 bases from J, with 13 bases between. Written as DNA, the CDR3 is TGTGCCAGCTCACCGAGCGGTAATGTTGAGACCCAGTACTTC. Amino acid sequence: CASSPSGNVETQYF.

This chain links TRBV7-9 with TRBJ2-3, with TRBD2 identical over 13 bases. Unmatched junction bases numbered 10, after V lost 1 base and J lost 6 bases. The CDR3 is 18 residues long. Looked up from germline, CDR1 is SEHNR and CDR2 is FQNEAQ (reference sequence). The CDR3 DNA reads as TGTGCCAGCAGCTTAGGGGAACCGGGACTAGCGGGATCGGATACGCAGTATTTT. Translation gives CASSLGEPGLAGSDTQYF.